Listed here are 10 T cell receptor beta chains from one sample, sequenced in a study of early T cells in non-severe SARS-CoV-2 infection listed by TCRdb under 2021. The library was built by means of 5' RACE. Instrument used: NextSeq 500. The public reads were reprocessed in TCRdb via fastp at Q25 and MiXCR, keeping in-frame beta chains. Every distinct CDR3 protein forms one entry, paired with its most common genes and DNA. The sample contains about 33,000 distinct CDR3 sequences, about 5% of them found a single time. Clones ranked in the top ten supply 13% to 15% of the sample. Material: whole blood. Source of these receptors: an adult who was a healthcare worker with PCR-confirmed SARS-CoV-2 infection or an uninfected control (not recorded which).

This clonotype has just a few counts. V gene TRBV5-6 combines with J gene TRBJ2-2; D unclear. V lost 0 bases and J lost 3, with 12 bases in between. Germline-derived CDR1 and CDR2 are SGHDT and YYEEEE. The CDR3 consists of 16 residues. In DNA form, the CDR3 reads TGTGCCAGCAGCTTGGTACCGATACTCGACACCGGGGAGCTGTTTTTT. It is translated as CASSLVPILDTGELFF.

This clonotype was seen ten or more times. The V and J genes are TRBV28 and TRBJ2-1; D is perhaps TRBD2 (5 bases). V dropped 3 bases and J dropped 4 bases, with 7 bases sitting between them. Germline loops: CDR1 MDHEN, CDR2 SYDVKM. The CDR3 has 13 amino acids. The CDR3 reads CASSLRDYNEQFF. DNA for the CDR3: TGTGCCAGCAGTTTGAGGGATTACAATGAGCAGTTCTTC.

This clonotype has just one count. A junction end diverges from the germline sequence, so it may reflect a read error. This rearrangement joins TRBV5-1 to TRBJ2-3; D remains ambiguous. The CDR3 length is 15 residues. Germline values: CDR1 SGHRS, CDR2 YFSETQ. DNA for the CDR3: TGCGTCAGCAGCTTGGAAATCCGTGGGCAAGATACGCAGTATTTT. Translating it yields CVSSLEIRGQDTQYF. Full variable domain (remainder filled in from reference TRBV5-1 and TRBJ2-3): KAGVTQTPRYLIKTRGQQVTLSCSPISGHRSVSWYQQTPGQGLQFLFEYFSETQRNKGNFPGRFSGRQFSNSRSEMNVSTLELGDSALYLCVSSLEIRGQDTQYFGPGTRLTVL.

This clonotype came up a few times. The rearrangement uses TRBV20-1 and TRBJ1-4, with D perhaps TRBD1 (6 bases). Germline V CDR1 and CDR2: DFQATT, SNEGSKA (reference sequence). V was trimmed by 0 bases and J by 6 bases, leaving 14 bases between them. This CDR3 comprises 15 residues. The CDR3 here is CSARDWGTPDEKLFF. Here the CDR3 DNA reads TGCAGTGCTAGAGATTGGGGGACACCCGATGAAAAACTGTTTTTT.

This clonotype has a count of ten or more. The V gene is TRBV30, the J gene TRBJ1-4; D may be TRBD1 (5 bases). CDR1 is GTSNPN and CDR2 is SVGIG in the germline V gene (reference sequence). This CDR3 is 13 amino acids long. V was trimmed by 4 bases and J by 4 bases, leaving 10 bases between them. The CDR3 nucleotides are TGTGCCTGGATGGGGCATTTTAATGAAAAACTGTTTTTT. Its protein product is CAWMGHFNEKLFF.

This clonotype was observed a few times. The V and J genes are TRBV18 and TRBJ1-1; possibly TRBD1 for D (5 bases). Germline V gene sequence: CDR1 KGHSH, CDR2 LQKENI. With 6 bases removed from V and 6 bases from J, the gap between germline ends came to 17 bases. The CDR3 is 14 residues long. The CDR3 is CASSPQVGTAEAFF. CDR3 bases: TGTGCCAGCTCGCCCCAGGTGGGGACCGCTGAAGCTTTCTTT.

This chain's CDR3 is CASSPLQGTDYGYTF. The CDR3 bases are TGTGCCAGCAGCCCGCTTCAGGGGACTGACTATGGCTACACCTTC. The chain has TRBV11-2 and TRBJ1-2, with a tentative D call TRBD1 (6 bases). CDR1 is SGHAT, CDR2 FQNNGV, per germline. Trimming stripped 5 bases from V and 3 bases from J, with 16 bases between. The CDR3 has 15 amino acids. The full variable domain, rest sourced from reference TRBV11-2 and TRBJ1-2, is EAGVAQSPRYKIIEKRQSVAFWCNPISGHATLYWYQQILGQGPKLLIQFQNNGVVDDSQLPKDRFSAERLKGVDSTLKIQPAKLEDSAVYLCASSPLQGTDYGYTFGSGTRLTVV.

This clonotype has only a few counts. The gene calls are TRBV19 and TRBJ2-5; possibly TRBD2 for D (6 bases). Germline assignment: CDR1 LNHDA and CDR2 SQIVND (reference sequence). V was clipped by 1 base and J by 2 bases, with 11 bases between them. This CDR3 region has 15 residues. The CDR3 protein is CASSIGGEIQETQYF. In nucleotides, the CDR3 is TGTGCCAGTAGTATAGGCGGGGAAATTCAAGAGACCCAGTACTTC.

This clonotype was observed many times. This chain uses TRBV6-5 with TRBJ2-3, with no clear D. Trimming took 2 bases from V and 1 from J, leaving 7 bases between them. The CDR3 length is 14 residues. Germline V gene lookup returns CDR1 MNHEY and CDR2 SVGAGI. CDR3 nucleotide sequence: TGTGCCAGCAGTTACAGTGGGGGCACAGATACGCAGTATTTT. This codes for CASSYSGGTDTQYF.

The chain links TRBV12-3 or TRBV12-4 to TRBJ2-5; D ambiguous. With 4 bases removed from V and 5 bases from J, the gap between germline ends came to 8 bases. The CDR3 consists of 12 residues. The CDR3 here is CASSSLSETQYF. For the CDR3, the DNA is TGTGCCAGCAGTTCCTTATCGGAGACCCAGTACTTC.